The 21 T cell receptor beta chains given below trace back to one sample, sequenced in a study of spatial heterogeneity in lung cancer. Findings and caveats of the study: Expanded alpha and beta TCR counts within tumors tracked tumor mutation counts.

Time point denoted: sample taken at primary tumor resection. MiXCR, applied by TCRdb to the 5' RACE reads, yields one record per CDR3 protein. The sample lists about 100,000 distinct CDR3 sequences; approximately 4% were seen once. For these TCRs, the target antigens are not known. The material sequenced was lung tumor tissue, taken at surgery. Receptors originate from a male donor with early-stage non-small cell lung cancer.

This clonotype was counted ten times or more. V and J are TRBV24-1 and TRBJ1-5; tentatively, D is TRBD1 (5 bases). This CDR3 has 16 residues. Germline assignment: CDR1 KGHDR and CDR2 SFDVKD. Trimming cost V 3 bases and J 9 bases, with 20 bases left between them. The CDR3 protein is CATSDTPGGGNGPQHF. CDR3 nucleotide sequence: TGTGCCACCAGTGATACCCCCGGGGGGGGGAATGGGCCCCAGCATTTT.

A few counts support this clonotype. The chain employs TRBV7-6 and TRBJ2-7; TRBD2 matches 10 bases. The J segment lost 4 bases and the V segment lost 4 bases, leaving 13 bases of the junction unmatched. Germline V gives CDR1 SGHVS, CDR2 FNYEAQ. CDR3 size: 17 residues. CDR3 sequence reads: CASSYTSGRAFMYEQYF. Here the CDR3 DNA reads TGTGCCAGCAGCTATACAAGCGGGAGGGCCTTCATGTACGAGCAGTACTTC.

The table lists this clonotype with many counts. The chain has TRBV27 and TRBJ2-1; 10 positions match TRBD2. Per germline, CDR1 MNHEY and CDR2 SMNVEV (reference sequence). Unmatched junction bases numbered 4, after V lost 6 bases and J lost 5 bases. This CDR3 is built from 14 residues. The CDR3 protein is CASRAGGPNNEQFF. The CDR3 DNA reads TGTGCCAGCAGAGCGGGAGGGCCCAACAATGAGCAGTTCTTC.

At least ten counts were recorded for this clonotype. V gene TRBV12-5 combines with J gene TRBJ2-7, with no clear D. Germline CDR1 and CDR2: LGHNT and FRNRAP. The CDR3 runs to 14 residues. The V and J ends lost 2 bases and 1 base respectively, with 9 bases between them. CDR3 nucleotide sequence: TGTGCTAGTGGTTTGTTGGGCAGGTCCTACGAGCAGTACTTC. Its translation is CASGLLGRSYEQYF.

Worth noting for this clonotype: The junction departs from the called germline gene at one end, perhaps through a read error. The chain couples TRBV10-3 to TRBJ2-3, with 10 bases that match TRBD2. Germline values: CDR1 ENHRY, CDR2 SYGVKD. The CDR3 extends over 12 amino acids. CDR3 region: CATSGSTDRQYF. DNA for the CDR3: TGTGCCACTAGCGGGAGCACAGATAGGCAGTATTTT.

This clonotype has a handful of counts. The chain joins TRBV27 to TRBJ1-1; D is perhaps TRBD1 (6 bases). Trimming left V 3 bases short and J 3 bases short, with 23 bases between. The CDR3 has 18 residues. Germline values: CDR1 MNHEY, CDR2 SMNVEV (reference sequence). CDR3 DNA sequence: TGTGCCAGCAGTTTTTTGCCCAAATACACAGGGTCGTACACTGAAGCTTTCTTT. Amino acid sequence: CASSFLPKYTGSYTEAFF.

This clonotype showed up many times. V is TRBV5-1 and J is TRBJ2-1; D gene ambiguous. The CDR3 is 14 amino acids. Germline V gene sequence: CDR1 SGHRS, CDR2 YFSETQ. V was cut by 0 bases and J by 7 bases, with 11 bases left in between. CDR3 sequence reads: CASSLGSLGNEQFF. CDR3 nucleotides: TGCGCCAGCAGCTTGGGGTCGTTGGGGAATGAGCAGTTCTTC.

This clonotype appeared many times. V and J are TRBV24-1 and TRBJ2-3; TRBD1 matches at 7 bases. The CDR3 loop spans 14 amino acids. Germline CDR1 KGHDR, CDR2 SFDVKD. With V trimmed by 4 bases and J by 0 bases, 0 bases remained unmatched. This chain's CDR3 is CATSETGSTDTQYF. The CDR3 region has the DNA TGTGCCACCAGTGAGACAGGGAGCACAGATACGCAGTATTTT.

This clonotype has a count of ten or more. This chain links TRBV3-1 with TRBJ2-5; weak D call: TRBD2 (5 bases). CDR1 LGHDT and CDR2 YNNKEL come from the germline V gene (reference sequence). The CDR3 loop spans 14 amino acids. The V end lost 0 bases, the J end lost 3 bases, and 8 bases lay between the germline ends. The CDR3 DNA follows: TGTGCCAGCAGCCAAGATGGAGCGGAAGAGACCCAGTACTTC. Protein sequence: CASSQDGAEETQYF.

The sample holds many counts of this clonotype. The chain links TRBV2 to TRBJ1-2, with D perhaps TRBD1 (5 bases). Trimming cost V 8 bases and J 5 bases, with 12 bases left between them. The CDR3 spans 12 residues. Per the germline V gene, CDR1 is SNHLY and CDR2 is FYNNEI. CDR3 DNA: TGTGCCAGCCAGGGCTTCTTATATGGCTACACCTTC. Its protein product is CASQGFLYGYTF.

This chain joins TRBV27 and TRBJ2-1; possibly TRBD1 for D (6 bases). Looked up from germline, CDR1 is MNHEY and CDR2 is SMNVEV (reference sequence). Trimming stripped 2 bases from V and 6 bases from J, with 11 bases between. The CDR3 has 14 amino acids. The CDR3 sequence: CASSLAEGGNEQFF. The DNA of the CDR3 is TGTGCCAGCAGTTTAGCCGAAGGGGGCAATGAGCAGTTCTTC.

This clonotype occurred many times. The rearrangement uses TRBV12-5 and TRBJ2-7; 8 bases agree with TRBD1. Unmatched junction bases numbered 18, after V lost 7 bases and J lost 4 bases. Germline V gene lookup returns CDR1 LGHNT and CDR2 FRNRAP. The CDR3 length is 17 residues. The DNA of the CDR3 is TGTGCTAGTGCCCAGGCGGGACAGGTCCTCTTACGGTACGAGCAGTACTTC. This sequence encodes CASAQAGQVLLRYEQYF. Full variable domain (outside the CDR3, taken from reference TRBV12-5 and TRBJ2-7): DARVTQTPRHKVTEMGQEVTMRCQPILGHNTVFWYRQTMMQGLELLAYFRNRAPLDDSGMPKDRFSAEMPDATLATLKIQPSEPRDSAVYFCASAQAGQVLLRYEQYFGPGTRLTVT.

Ten or more counts support this clonotype. The chain has TRBV6-6 and TRBJ1-2, with 7 positions matching TRBD1. The CDR3 runs to 15 residues. V lost 6 bases to trimming and J lost 4 bases; unmatched junction nucleotides: 11. Germline CDR1 MNHNY, CDR2 SVGAGI (reference sequence). The CDR3 protein is CASSSHQGQTYGYTF. CDR3 nucleotides: TGTGCCAGCAGCTCCCATCAGGGACAGACCTATGGCTACACCTTC.

In this sample, this clonotype turned up many times. The chain has TRBV4-2 and TRBJ1-1; TRBD1 matches 8 bases. From germline, CDR1 is LGHNA and CDR2 YNFKEQ. Germline trimming cut 4 bases from V and 4 bases from J; bases unmatched to any gene: 2. The CDR3 length is 13 residues. The CDR3 DNA reads TGTGCCAGCAGCCGGACAGGGACCACTGAAGCTTTCTTT. It yields the protein CASSRTGTTEAFF.

This clonotype was seen repeatedly, ten times or more. The CDR3: CATTRGDILEEQFF. In DNA, the CDR3 is TGCGCCACCACTCGAGGGGATATTCTTGAGGAGCAGTTCTTC. The genes are TRBV5-1 and TRBJ2-1, with D possibly called TRBD1 or TRBD2 (5 bases each). CDR1 SGHRS and CDR2 YFSETQ come from the germline V gene. This CDR3 comprises 14 residues. Trimming stripped 9 bases from V and 10 bases from J, with 23 bases between.

There are many counts of this clonotype. The gene calls are TRBV7-9 and TRBJ2-7; D gene unclear. Trimming cost V 1 base and J 0 bases, with 13 bases left between them. Germline CDR1 SEHNR, CDR2 FQNEAQ (reference sequence). The CDR3 sequence is 16 residues long. The CDR3 DNA reads as TGTGCCAGCAGCTTAGGGACGGAAAGGAGCTCCTACGAGCAGTACTTC. It is translated as CASSLGTERSSYEQYF.

This clonotype has ten or more counts. The chain is built from TRBV10-3 and TRBJ2-3; 14 nucleotides align to TRBD2. CDR1 is ENHRY, CDR2 SYGVKD, per germline. The V segment lost 6 bases and the J segment 6 bases; nucleotides outside the gene matches: 5. The CDR3 has 15 amino acids. The CDR3 loop is CAISGTSGRNDTQYF. Written as DNA, the CDR3 is TGTGCCATCAGCGGGACTAGCGGGAGAAATGATACGCAGTATTTT.

This sequence joins TRBV2 and TRBJ2-6; D remains unclear. The CDR3 sequence is 15 residues long. V lost 6 bases, J lost 0 bases, and 9 bases lay in between. Germline-derived CDR1 and CDR2 are SNHLY and FYNNEI. This CDR3 reads CASSPSGSGANVLTF. The CDR3 nucleotides are TGTGCCAGCAGCCCATCGGGCTCTGGGGCCAACGTCCTGACTTTC.

This clonotype was observed many times. J is TRBJ2-7 and V is TRBV2; D tentatively fits TRBD1 or TRBD2 (5 bases each). This CDR3 spans 12 amino acids. V was clipped by 10 bases and J by 4 bases, with 14 bases between them. The germline gives CDR1 SNHLY, CDR2 FYNNEI. CDR3 coding DNA: TGTGCCACCACTGGGGACGGGTACGAGCAGTACTTC. Its translation: CATTGDGYEQYF.

This clonotype was observed at least ten times. The chain recombines TRBV3-1 with TRBJ1-5; D call uncertain. Trimming took 2 bases from V and 5 from J, leaving 10 bases between them. CDR1 and CDR2 (germline): LGHDT, YNNKEL (reference sequence). The CDR3 runs to 14 residues. DNA for the CDR3: TGTGCCAGCAGCCAAACAGCGAGTGATCAGCCCCAGCATTTT. This gives the protein CASSQTASDQPQHF.

V gene TRBV29-1 combines with J gene TRBJ2-3, with D unclear. CDR3 length equals 13 residues. Trimming took 4 bases from V and 2 from J, leaving 10 bases between them. Looked up from germline, CDR1 is SQVTM and CDR2 is ANQGSEA. The CDR3 bases are TGCAGCGTTGTCCCAACGATCACAGATACGCAGTATTTT. Its protein is CSVVPTITDTQYF.